Reported below is one TCR beta chain. Repertoires were generated with immunoSEQ multiplex PCR, while TCRdb's copy carries only in-frame clones and drops some. The sample holds more than 65,000 clones, 95% seen once. The sample originates from a study of technical replicates of blood from a handful of donors. The CDR3 is made up of 14 amino acids. The germline CDR1 and CDR2 sequences are MNHEY and SMNVEV (reference sequence). The V end lost 3 bases, the J end lost 5 bases, and 12 bases lay between the germline ends. This TCR was recovered from a human donor in good health. Sequenced material: T cells isolated from PBMCs. The V gene is TRBV27, the J gene TRBJ2-3; tentative D call: TRBD2 (5 bases). CDR3 bases: TGTGCCAGCAGTTTCCCCCCCGGAGGAGATACGCAGTATTTT. Its translation is CASSFPPGGDTQYF.